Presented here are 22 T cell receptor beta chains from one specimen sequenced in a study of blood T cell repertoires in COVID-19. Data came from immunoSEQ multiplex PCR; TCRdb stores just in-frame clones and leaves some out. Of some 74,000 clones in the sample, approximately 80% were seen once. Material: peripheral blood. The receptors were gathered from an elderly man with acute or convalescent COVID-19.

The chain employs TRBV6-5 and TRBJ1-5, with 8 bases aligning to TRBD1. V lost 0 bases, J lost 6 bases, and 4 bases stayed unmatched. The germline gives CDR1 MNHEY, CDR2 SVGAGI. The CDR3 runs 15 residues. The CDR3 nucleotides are TGTGCCAGCAGTTACTCGAGACAGGGGTTTCAGCCCCAGCATTTT. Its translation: CASSYSRQGFQPQHF.

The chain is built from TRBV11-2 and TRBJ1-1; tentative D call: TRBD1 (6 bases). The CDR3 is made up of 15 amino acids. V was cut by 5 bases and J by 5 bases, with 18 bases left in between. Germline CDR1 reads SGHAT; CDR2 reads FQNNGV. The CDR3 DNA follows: TGTGCCAGCAGCCACCAACTGGGGGCGAAGACTGAAGCTTTCTTT. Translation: CASSHQLGAKTEAFF.

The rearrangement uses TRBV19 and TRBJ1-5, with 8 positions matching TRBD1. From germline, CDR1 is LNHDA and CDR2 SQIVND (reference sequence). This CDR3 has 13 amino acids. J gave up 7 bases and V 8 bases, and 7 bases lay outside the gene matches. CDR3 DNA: TGTGCCAGTCGGACAGGGAATAGCCAGCCCCAGCATTTT. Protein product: CASRTGNSQPQHF.

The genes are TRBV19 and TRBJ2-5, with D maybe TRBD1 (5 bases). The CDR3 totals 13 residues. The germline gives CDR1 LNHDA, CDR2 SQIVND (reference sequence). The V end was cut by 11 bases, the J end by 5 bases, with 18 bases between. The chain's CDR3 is CACEDKYGETQYF. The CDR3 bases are TGTGCCTGTGAGGACAAATATGGGGAGACCCAGTACTTC.

CDR3 sequence (DNA): TGTGCCAGCAGCTTGTCCGGACAGGCCTACGAGCAGTACTTC. Translated, it gives CASSLSGQAYEQYF. The chain carries TRBV7-2 and TRBJ2-7; 7 bases fit TRBD1. Germline CDR1 reads SGHTA; CDR2 reads FQGNSA. V was clipped by 3 bases and J by 2 bases; unmatched bases: 4. This CDR3 contains 14 residues.

In DNA, the CDR3 is TGTGCCAGCAGTTACTCGGGGACCCCCGGGGGGGAGACCCAGTACTTC. Translation gives CASSYSGTPGGETQYF. The chain combines TRBV6-6 with TRBJ2-5, with TRBD2 matching 7 bases. V was pared by 0 bases and J by 5 bases, with 9 bases of the junction left unmatched. CDR3 length: 16 amino acids. Germline assignment: CDR1 MNHNY and CDR2 SVGAGI (reference sequence).

The DNA of the CDR3 is TGTGCCAGCAGCCCTGTCGCAGGGGAGAACACCGGGGAGCTGTTTTTT. It translates to CASSPVAGENTGELFF. The rearrangement uses TRBV7-6 and TRBJ2-2, with D tentatively TRBD1 (6 bases). Germline loops: CDR1 SGHVS, CDR2 FNYEAQ. With 5 bases removed from V and 1 base from J, the gap between germline ends came to 14 bases. This CDR3 spans 16 amino acids.

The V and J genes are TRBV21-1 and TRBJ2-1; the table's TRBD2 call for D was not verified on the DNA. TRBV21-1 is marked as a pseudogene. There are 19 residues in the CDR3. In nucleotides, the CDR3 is TGTGCCAGCAGCGACGGACGGACTAGCGGGGGGACACCCTACAATGAGCAGTTCTTC. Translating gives CASSDGRTSGGTPYNEQFF.

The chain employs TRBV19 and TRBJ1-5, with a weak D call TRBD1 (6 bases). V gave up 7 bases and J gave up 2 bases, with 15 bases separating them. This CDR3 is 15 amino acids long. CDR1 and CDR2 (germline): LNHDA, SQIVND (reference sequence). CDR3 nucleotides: TGTGCCAGTAACCTACAGGGTTGGGGCAATCAGCCCCAGCATTTT. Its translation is CASNLQGWGNQPQHF.

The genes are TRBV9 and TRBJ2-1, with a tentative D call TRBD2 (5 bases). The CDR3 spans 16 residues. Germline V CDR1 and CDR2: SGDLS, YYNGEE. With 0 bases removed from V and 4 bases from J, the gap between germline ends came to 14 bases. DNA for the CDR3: TGTGCCAGCAGCGTAGTCTACTCCTCGGGATACAATGAGCAGTTCTTC. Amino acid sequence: CASSVVYSSGYNEQFF.

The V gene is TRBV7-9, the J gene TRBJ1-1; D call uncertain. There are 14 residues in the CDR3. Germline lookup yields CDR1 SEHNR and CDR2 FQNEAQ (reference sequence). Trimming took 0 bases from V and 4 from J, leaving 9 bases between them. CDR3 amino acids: CASSLASRSTEAFF. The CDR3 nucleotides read TGTGCCAGCAGCTTAGCGAGTAGAAGCACTGAAGCTTTCTTT.

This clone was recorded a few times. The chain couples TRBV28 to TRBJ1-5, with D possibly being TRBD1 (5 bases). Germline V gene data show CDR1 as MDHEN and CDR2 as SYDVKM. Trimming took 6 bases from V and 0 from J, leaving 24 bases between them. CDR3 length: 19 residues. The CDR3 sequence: CASSFIPTVYTYSNQPQHF. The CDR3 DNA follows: TGTGCCAGCAGCTTCATACCGACAGTGTACACTTATAGCAATCAGCCCCAGCATTTT.

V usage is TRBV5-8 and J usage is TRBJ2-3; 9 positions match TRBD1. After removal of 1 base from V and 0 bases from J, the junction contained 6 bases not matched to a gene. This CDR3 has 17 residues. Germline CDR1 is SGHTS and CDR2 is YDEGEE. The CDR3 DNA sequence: TGTGCCAGCAGCTTGCGGACAGGGGAGTGGAGCACAGATACGCAGTATTTT. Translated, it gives CASSLRTGEWSTDTQYF.

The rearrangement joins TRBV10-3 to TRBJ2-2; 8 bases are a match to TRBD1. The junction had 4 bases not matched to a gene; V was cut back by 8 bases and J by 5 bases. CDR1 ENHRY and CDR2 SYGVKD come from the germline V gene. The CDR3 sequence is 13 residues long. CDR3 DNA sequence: TGTGCCATCGGACAGGGCTGGACCGGGGAGCTGTTTTTT. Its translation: CAIGQGWTGELFF.

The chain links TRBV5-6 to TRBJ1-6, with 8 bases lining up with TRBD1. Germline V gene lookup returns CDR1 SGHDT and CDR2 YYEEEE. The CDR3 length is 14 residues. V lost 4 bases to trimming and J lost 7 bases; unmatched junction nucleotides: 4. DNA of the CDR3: TGTGCCAGCAGCCCGACAGGGGTCAATTCACCCCTCCACTTT. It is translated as CASSPTGVNSPLHF.

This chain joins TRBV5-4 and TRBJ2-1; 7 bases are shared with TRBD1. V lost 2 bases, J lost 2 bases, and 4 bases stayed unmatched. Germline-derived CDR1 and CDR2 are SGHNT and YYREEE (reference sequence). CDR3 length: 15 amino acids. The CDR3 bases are TGTGCCAGCAGCTTAGGGCAGGGGGCCTACAATGAGCAGTTCTTC. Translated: CASSLGQGAYNEQFF.

CDR3 sequence: CASSKGQQGTDTQYF. The CDR3 coding sequence is TGTGCCAGCAGCAAGGGACAGCAGGGGACAGATACGCAGTATTTT. This chain joins TRBV5-4 and TRBJ2-3, with 7 bases that match TRBD1. The ends lost 4 bases at V and 3 bases at J; junction bases unmatched: 8. The CDR3 runs to 15 residues. CDR1 is SGHNT, CDR2 YYREEE, per germline (reference sequence). The entire variable domain, with the rest obtained from reference TRBV5-4 and TRBJ2-3, is as follows: ETGVTQSPTHLIKTRGQQVTLRCSSQSGHNTVSWYQQALGQGPQFIFQYYREEENGRGNFPPRFSGLQFPNYSSELNVNALELDDSALYLCASSKGQQGTDTQYFGPGTRLTVL.

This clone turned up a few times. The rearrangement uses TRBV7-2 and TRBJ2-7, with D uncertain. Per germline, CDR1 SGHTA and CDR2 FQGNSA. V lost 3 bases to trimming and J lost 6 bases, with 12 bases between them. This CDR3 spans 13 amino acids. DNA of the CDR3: TGTGCCAGCAGCTTTTCCCCCCCTCTCGAGCAGTACTTC. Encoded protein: CASSFSPPLEQYF.

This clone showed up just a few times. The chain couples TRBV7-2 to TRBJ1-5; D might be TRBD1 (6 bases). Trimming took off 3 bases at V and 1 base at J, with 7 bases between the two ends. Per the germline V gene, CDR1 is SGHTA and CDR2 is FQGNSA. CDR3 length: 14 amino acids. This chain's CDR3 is CASSLDSSNQPQHF. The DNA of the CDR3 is TGTGCCAGCAGCTTGGACAGCAGCAATCAGCCCCAGCATTTT.

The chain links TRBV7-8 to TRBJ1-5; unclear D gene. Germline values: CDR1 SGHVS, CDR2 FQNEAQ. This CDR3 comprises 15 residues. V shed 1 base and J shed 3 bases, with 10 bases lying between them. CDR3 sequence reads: CASSLGGRNNQPQHF. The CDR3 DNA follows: TGTGCCAGCAGCTTAGGAGGGCGAAACAATCAGCCCCAGCATTTT.

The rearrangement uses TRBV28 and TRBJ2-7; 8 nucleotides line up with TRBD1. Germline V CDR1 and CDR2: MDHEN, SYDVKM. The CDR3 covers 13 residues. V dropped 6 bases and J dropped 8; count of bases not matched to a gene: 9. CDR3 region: CASSGTGPTKQYF. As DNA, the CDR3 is TGTGCCAGCAGCGGGACAGGACCTACGAAGCAGTACTTC.

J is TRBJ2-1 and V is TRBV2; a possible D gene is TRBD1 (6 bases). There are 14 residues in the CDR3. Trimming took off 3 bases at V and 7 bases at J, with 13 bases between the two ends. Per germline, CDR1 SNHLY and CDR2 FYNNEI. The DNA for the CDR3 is TGTGCCAGCAGTGAGGATAGAACAGGGAATGAGCAGTTCTTC. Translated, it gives CASSEDRTGNEQFF.